Listed below are T cell receptor beta chains from one sample, sequenced in a study of cytomegalovirus exposure and HLA in healthy donors. TCRdb's table, derived via immunoSEQ multiplex PCR, lists solely in-frame clones and lacks some. The profile covers 110,000 to 150,000 clones, with 85% to 90% appearing a single time and over 6.5% taken by the ten largest. Material for sequencing was PBMCs. The origin of the receptors is a woman in her late teens or twenties in good health and CMV-seropositive. Both conserved end residues are part of each CDR3. The D gene is left open where the match is weak. Some rows mark clone size as missing; the rest say once, few, many or name a class of expanded clone.

v_call	clone_size	d_call	j_call	cdr3_aa	cdr3_nt
TRBV9	-	-	TRBJ1-6	CASSVEGAPNSPLHF	TGTGCCAGCAGCGTAGAAGGGGCGCCTAATTCACCCCTCCACTTT
TRBV18	-	TRBD1	TRBJ1-6	CASAPGQGAESPLHF	TGTGCCAGCGCTCCGGGACAGGGGGCAGAATCACCCCTCCACTTT
TRBV5-1	-	-	TRBJ1-2	CASSLAGTQRGYTF	TGCGCCAGCAGCTTGGCCGGGACACAACGCGGCTACACCTTC
TRBV7-9	few	TRBD1	TRBJ1-6	CASSFDRGGNSPLHF	TGTGCCAGCAGCTTCGACAGGGGAGGCAATTCACCCCTCCACTTT
TRBV7-9	-	TRBD2	TRBJ2-1	CASSQAGIDYNEQFF	TGTGCCAGCAGCCAAGCGGGGATCGACTACAATGAGCAGTTCTTC
TRBV18	-	-	TRBJ1-5	CASSRGGQPQHF	TGTGCCAGCTCACGTGGAGGTCAGCCCCAGCATTTT
TRBV6-5	-	-	TRBJ1-3	CASSYSIVGNTIYF	TGTGCCAGCAGTTACTCGATAGTTGGAAACACCATATATTTT
TRBV2	once	TRBD1	TRBJ2-7	CASRGTVYEQYF	TGTGCCAGCAGGGGGACAGTCTACGAGCAGTACTTC
TRBV27	-	-	TRBJ1-2	CASSLSTGVPAGYTF	TGTGCCAGCAGTTTAAGTACCGGGGTCCCCGCCGGCTACACCTTC
TRBV28	-	-	TRBJ2-7	CASSFGGISYEQYF	TGTGCCAGCAGTTTTGGAGGGATCTCCTACGAGCAGTACTTC
TRBV11-2	-	TRBD2	TRBJ2-7	CASSFQTSGTAMTYF	TGTGCCAGCAGCTTTCAGACTAGCGGGACGGCCATGACGTACTTC
TRBV7-9	-	TRBD1	TRBJ1-5	CASSNTGQVYSNQPQHF	TGTGCCAGCAGCAATACAGGACAGGTCTATAGCAATCAGCCCCAGCATTTT
TRBV2	-	-	TRBJ2-2	CASSETWRGITGELFF	TGTGCCAGCAGTGAAACCTGGAGGGGTATCACCGGGGAGCTGTTTTTT
TRBV29-1	-	TRBD1	TRBJ2-7	CSVNRGADYEQYF	TGCAGCGTAAACAGGGGCGCGGACTACGAGCAGTACTTC
TRBV9	-	-	TRBJ2-3	CASSVVPSGTDTQYF	TGTGCCAGCAGCGTAGTCCCAAGCGGGACAGATACGCAGTATTTT
TRBV30	-	TRBD1	TRBJ2-6	CARSRGQGTLSGANVLTF	TGTGCCCGAAGCCGGGGACAGGGCACCCTCTCTGGGGCCAACGTCCTGACTTTC
TRBV19	-	-	TRBJ1-1	CASSIVGGSEAFF	TGTGCCAGTAGTATAGTTGGTGGCTCTGAAGCTTTCTTT
TRBV7-7	-	-	TRBJ1-3	CASSPGTEGTGNTIYF	TGTGCTAGCAGCCCCGGGACGGAGGGCACTGGAAACACCATATATTTT
TRBV5-1	-	-	TRBJ1-2	CASSLLGAQREGYTF	TGCGCCAGCAGCTTGCTAGGCGCCCAGAGGGAGGGCTACACCTTC
TRBV6-7	-	TRBD1	TRBJ1-2	CASSSGTDLYGYTF	TGTGCCAGCAGCTCCGGGACAGACCTCTATGGCTACACCTTC
TRBV28	-	-	TRBJ2-2	CASSFSVVLFF	TGTGCCAGCAGTTTTAGTGTAGTGCTGTTTTTT
TRBV7-9	-	-	TRBJ1-2	CASSRGDFFYGYTF	TGTGCCAGCAGCCGCGGGGACTTCTTTTATGGCTACACCTTC
TRBV2	-	TRBD1	TRBJ1-4	CASKPRDSYNEKLFF	TGTGCCAGCAAGCCCCGGGACAGCTATAATGAAAAACTGTTTTTT
TRBV10-3	few	TRBD1	TRBJ1-2	CAISKGGGYTF	TGTGCCATCAGCAAAGGGGGCGGCTACACCTTC
TRBV7-2	-	-	TRBJ2-7	CASSWRRGDEQYF	TGTGCCAGCAGCTGGAGACGGGGAGACGAGCAGTACTTC
TRBV4-3	-	TRBD1	TRBJ2-1	CASSRGTGRSEQFF	TGCGCCAGCAGCCGTGGGACAGGCCGGTCTGAGCAGTTCTTC
TRBV4-1	-	-	TRBJ1-6	CASSQDQGSSPLHF	TGCGCCAGCAGCCAAGATCAGGGGTCGTCACCCCTCCACTTT
TRBV28	once	-	TRBJ2-7	CASSFSGVAYEQYF	TGTGCCAGCAGTTTTTCAGGGGTGGCCTACGAGCAGTACTTC
TRBV30	once	TRBD1	TRBJ1-1	CAWGTGTGRAEAFF	TGTGCCTGGGGGACCGGGACAGGGAGGGCTGAAGCTTTCTTT
TRBV28	-	-	TRBJ2-3	CATRSGTVTDTQYF	TGTGCCACTCGTAGCGGGACAGTAACAGATACGCAGTATTTT
TRBV5-1	-	-	TRBJ2-1	CASSLMGGELEQFF	TGCGCCAGCAGCCTCATGGGCGGGGAACTAGAGCAGTTCTTC
TRBV10-3	few	-	TRBJ1-2	CAISELQSYGYTF	TGTGCCATCAGTGAGTTACAGAGCTATGGCTACACCTTC
TRBV6-1	-	-	TRBJ2-7	CASSEFGGSYEQYF	TGTGCCAGCAGTGAATTCGGGGGCTCCTACGAGCAGTACTTC
TRBV5-1	-	TRBD1	TRBJ1-6	CASSIGQGTGSPLHF	TGCGCCAGCAGCATAGGACAGGGGACCGGGTCACCCCTCCACTTT
TRBV30	-	TRBD1	TRBJ1-1	CAWSEKGAANTEAFF	TGTGCCTGGAGTGAGAAGGGGGCAGCAAACACTGAAGCTTTCTTT
TRBV6-5	-	-	TRBJ1-2	CASSPWGGDNYGYTF	TGTGCCAGCAGTCCCTGGGGGGGGGATAACTATGGCTACACCTTC
TRBV9	-	TRBD2	TRBJ2-7	CASSGGTSGYEQYF	TGTGCCAGCAGCGGGGGGACTAGCGGCTACGAGCAGTACTTC
TRBV19	-	-	TRBJ2-2	CASSIREAGELFF	TGTGCCAGTAGTATACGAGAGGCCGGGGAGCTGTTTTTT
TRBV7-8	-	-	TRBJ2-1	CASSLGSGRDSYNEQFF	TGTGCCAGCAGCTTAGGGTCGGGGCGGGATTCCTACAATGAGCAGTTCTTC
TRBV5-8	-	-	TRBJ2-1	CASSLVSWNEQFF	TGTGCCAGCAGCTTGGTAAGCTGGAATGAGCAGTTCTTC
TRBV28	-	-	TRBJ1-1	CASSLGGATYMNTEAFF	TGTGCCAGCAGTTTGGGAGGGGCAACCTACATGAACACTGAAGCTTTCTTT